This TCR beta chain derives from a study of patients and donors after allogeneic stem cell transplantation. The CDR3 runs to 18 residues. CDR1 is LGHNA and CDR2 is YSLEER in the germline V gene. The germline V and J ends were trimmed by 0 bases and 0 bases, with 14 bases remaining between them. Many counts were recorded for this clonotype. TCRdb re-derived calls from the RT-PCR reads in MiXCR, one entry per CDR3 protein. The table shows about 960,000 distinct CDR3 sequences, with roughly 18% occurring only once. This receptor was taken from a human donor who was either an allogeneic HSCT recipient or a stem cell or donor lymphocyte infusion donor (not recorded which). It is not recorded whose cells these are; they may come from a transplant donor. The specimen sequenced was blood, either unsorted or a sorted T cell fraction (not recorded which). The chain combines TRBV4-3 with TRBJ1-4; the D is unclear. The CDR3 protein is CASSQERAVLTTNEKLFF. The DNA of the CDR3 is TGCGCCAGCAGCCAAGAGCGGGCAGTACTGACAACTAATGAAAAACTGTTTTTT.